This T cell receptor (beta chain) was sequenced for a study of technical replicates of blood from a handful of donors. The CDR3 spans 12 residues. Germline assignment: CDR1 SQVTM and CDR2 ANQGSEA. With 7 bases clipped from V and 3 bases from J, the junction kept 4 bases outside the gene matches. Clones were read by immunoSEQ multiplex PCR, and TCRdb kept only the in-frame ones, dropping some. In the table there are about 72,000 clones, about nine tenths of which are singletons. Sequencing was done on a sample of T cells isolated from PBMCs. The gene calls are TRBV29-1 and TRBJ2-7; TRBD2 matches at 9 bases. The clonotype was recovered from a human donor in good health. The CDR3 bases are TGCAGCGCTATACTAGCGGGCTACGAGCAGTACTTC. It yields the protein CSAILAGYEQYF.